The 21 T cell receptor beta chains below all came from one sample that was sequenced in a study of T cell responses to AZD1222 COVID-19 vaccine. Sequencing was performed with immunoSEQ multiplex PCR; in TCRdb, only in-frame clones are kept and a portion is missing. This sample carries 80,000 to 100,000 clones, 80% to 90% of them seen once, and the ten largest clones take roughly 12%. The source material was peripheral blood, sampled 28 days after the second AZD1222 dose. All receptors come from an adult who received the AZD1222 COVID-19 vaccine.

This clone has just one count. This sequence joins TRBV7-2 and TRBJ2-2; D may be TRBD1 (6 bases). From germline, CDR1 is SGHTA and CDR2 FQGNSA. The CDR3 has 15 amino acids. Trimming removed 6 bases at V and 5 bases at J, with 16 bases between. The CDR3: CASSRNTGFTGELFF. For the CDR3, the DNA is TGTGCCAGCAGTCGTAATACAGGGTTTACCGGGGAGCTGTTTTTT.

The chain recombines TRBV7-8 with TRBJ1-5, with D unclear. This CDR3 has 14 amino acids. The germline V and J ends were trimmed by 5 bases and 4 bases, with 12 bases remaining between them. The V gene's germline CDR1 is SGHVS and CDR2 FQNEAQ. The CDR3 protein is CASSLSDYNQPQHF. CDR3 bases: TGTGCCAGCAGCCTTTCTGACTATAATCAGCCCCAGCATTTT.

The chain joins TRBV12-3 or TRBV12-4 to TRBJ2-7, with D possibly matching TRBD2 (6 bases). V was clipped by 3 bases and J by 9 bases, with 15 bases between them. This CDR3 region has 13 residues. The CDR3 coding sequence is TGTGCCAGCAGTTTTCTCGGGACTTTTGGGCAGTACTTC. This codes for CASSFLGTFGQYF.

This clone was counted a few times. This sequence joins TRBV4-2 and TRBJ1-6, with D hard to call. V shed 3 bases and J shed 7 bases, with 13 bases lying between them. Per the germline V gene, CDR1 is LGHNA and CDR2 is YNFKEQ. This CDR3 has 15 residues. The CDR3 nucleotides are TGTGCCAGCAGCCACATCGTCGGGGAGAATTCACCCCTCCACTTT. It encodes CASSHIVGENSPLHF.

V is TRBV2 and J is TRBJ2-5; D is undetermined. Germline CDR1 and CDR2: SNHLY and FYNNEI. The CDR3 extends over 13 amino acids. Deletions cut 5 bases from V and 3 bases from J, with 10 bases between. In DNA, the CDR3 is TGTGCCAGCAGTTTTTACATCGAAGAGACCCAGTACTTC. Translating gives CASSFYIEETQYF.

This chain uses TRBV19 with TRBJ1-3, with 8 nucleotides matching TRBD1. The CDR3 covers 15 residues. Germline V gene sequence: CDR1 LNHDA, CDR2 SQIVND (reference sequence). V lost 3 bases, J lost 2 bases, and 3 bases stayed unmatched. CDR3 sequence: CASSIRQGTGNTIYF. As DNA, the CDR3 is TGTGCCAGTAGTATTCGACAGGGGACTGGAAACACCATATATTTT.

V gene TRBV6-4 combines with J gene TRBJ2-3; TRBD2 matches at 8 bases. The trim removed 4 bases at V and 5 bases at J, leaving 2 bases unmatched. Germline values: CDR1 MRHNA, CDR2 SNTAGT. This CDR3 is 13 amino acids long. This chain's CDR3 is CASSVLAGDTQYF. The DNA of the CDR3 is TGTGCCAGCAGTGTCCTAGCGGGAGATACGCAGTATTTT.

This chain connects TRBV6-5 to TRBJ2-7; D unresolved. The CDR3 sequence is 12 residues long. V was cut by 6 bases and J by 7 bases, with 13 bases left in between. Germline CDR1 MNHEY, CDR2 SVGAGI. CDR3 residues: CASSSRGGEQYV. CDR3 bases: TGTGCCAGCAGCTCTCGAGGTGGGGAGCAGTACGTC.

This clone occurred a few times. The rearrangement links TRBV7-2 to TRBJ1-1, with D maybe TRBD1 (6 bases). V lost 4 bases to trimming and J lost 11 bases, with 26 bases between them. In germline, CDR1 is SGHTA, CDR2 FQGNSA. The CDR3 totals 16 residues. CDR3 sequence (DNA): TGTGCCAGCAGCTCCCATCCTGGGACAAGAGACGTTGACGCTTTCTTT. Translation gives CASSSHPGTRDVDAFF. The variable domain in full, completed from reference TRBV7-2 and TRBJ1-1, reads GAGVSQSPSNKVTEKGKDVELRCDPISGHTALYWYRQSLGQGLEFLIYFQGNSAPDKSGLPSDRFSAERTGGSVSTLTIQRTQQEDSAVYLCASSSHPGTRDVDAFFGQGTRLTVV.

The CDR3 sequence: CASSPVRQGNTGELFF. The CDR3 DNA follows: TGTGCCAGCTCACCGGTCCGGCAGGGGAACACCGGGGAGCTGTTTTTT. The V and J genes are TRBV18 and TRBJ2-2; D possibly corresponds to TRBD1 (5 bases). CDR1 KGHSH and CDR2 LQKENI come from the germline V gene. CDR3 size: 16 residues. Trimming removed 3 bases from V and 1 base from J, with 12 bases in between.

V and J are TRBV6-4 and TRBJ2-1; 7 bases line up with TRBD2. V dropped 1 base and J dropped 4; count of bases not matched to a gene: 4. This CDR3 is built from 15 residues. Germline V gene sequence: CDR1 MRHNA, CDR2 SNTAGT. CDR3: CASSDWAGAYNEQFF. The CDR3 DNA is TGTGCCAGCAGTGACTGGGCGGGAGCGTACAATGAGCAGTTCTTC.

The chain couples TRBV3-1 (or the pseudogene TRBV3-2) to TRBJ2-5; 9 bases agree with TRBD2. CDR3 length: 14 amino acids. The germline V gene has CDR1 LGHDT and CDR2 YNNKEL (reference sequence). With 4 bases clipped from V and 2 bases from J, the junction kept 2 bases outside the gene matches. The CDR3 sequence is CASSLGLAQETQYF. The CDR3 DNA follows: TGTGCCAGCAGCCTTGGACTAGCGCAAGAGACCCAGTACTTC.

A note on this clone: The junction departs from germline at one end; a sequencing error may be responsible. The chain carries TRBV12-3 or TRBV12-4 and TRBJ2-5, with 9 bases lining up with TRBD2. CDR3 length equals 11 residues. CDR3 nucleotides: TGTGCCAGCAGTCAGGGGGGACTAGCAAACTTC. Protein: CASSQGGLANF.

This clone has more than one count but fewer than ten. This chain uses TRBV24-1 with TRBJ2-5, with 9 bases fitting TRBD1. The CDR3 extends over 13 amino acids. With 12 bases clipped from V and 4 bases from J, the junction kept 8 bases outside the gene matches. Germline CDR1 reads KGHDR; CDR2 reads SFDVKD. CDR3 loop: CAGGTGLGETQYF. CDR3 nucleotides: TGTGCCGGCGGGACAGGGCTGGGAGAGACCCAGTACTTC.

V and J are TRBV10-3 and TRBJ1-2, with a weak D call TRBD1 (5 bases). Germline CDR1 reads ENHRY; CDR2 reads SYGVKD. The CDR3 length is 14 residues. V shed 2 bases and J shed 4 bases, with 11 bases lying between them. Here the CDR3 reads CAISEGGRPYGYTF. CDR3 sequence (DNA): TGTGCCATCAGTGAGGGGGGACGGCCCTATGGCTACACCTTC.

This clone was found once. This chain links TRBV24-1 with TRBJ1-1, with D unresolved. This CDR3 contains 13 residues. Trimming pared 2 bases from V and 11 bases from J, leaving 14 bases between. Germline CDR1 and CDR2: KGHDR and SFDVKD. The CDR3: CATSDSKSGGAFF. DNA for the CDR3: TGTGCCACCAGTGATTCGAAGTCAGGAGGGGCTTTCTTT.

The chain links TRBV19 to TRBJ2-1; TRBD1 might be the D (5 bases). In germline, CDR1 is LNHDA, CDR2 SQIVND (reference sequence). Trimming pared 7 bases from V and 5 bases from J, leaving 12 bases between. The CDR3 sequence is 13 residues long. CDR3 DNA: TGTGCCAGTATTAGCTCGACAGACAATGAGCAGTTCTTC. This sequence encodes CASISSTDNEQFF.

The V call is TRBV7-2, the J call TRBJ1-1, with a weak D call TRBD1 (5 bases). Looked up from germline, CDR1 is SGHTA and CDR2 is FQGNSA. V shed 5 bases and J shed 4 bases, with 14 bases lying between them. This CDR3 is 14 amino acids long. The CDR3 here is CASSPSRGVTEAFF. CDR3 bases: TGTGCCAGCAGCCCCTCCCGGGGCGTCACTGAAGCTTTCTTT. Full variable domain (missing parts from reference TRBV7-2 and TRBJ1-1): GAGVSQSPSNKVTEKGKDVELRCDPISGHTALYWYRQSLGQGLEFLIYFQGNSAPDKSGLPSDRFSAERTGGSVSTLTIQRTQQEDSAVYLCASSPSRGVTEAFFGQGTRLTVV.

The V and J genes are TRBV6-5 and TRBJ1-6; no clear D. Germline V lookup: CDR1 MNHEY, CDR2 SVGAGI. The CDR3 has 15 residues. V gave up 4 bases and J gave up 0 bases, with 7 bases separating them. In DNA form, the CDR3 reads TGTGCCAGCAGTTCGACTAGCTCCTATAATTCACCCCTCCACTTT. Translation: CASSSTSSYNSPLHF.

The chain has TRBV19 and TRBJ2-1; D may match TRBD1 or TRBD2 (5 bases each). This CDR3 is built from 19 residues. The V end was cut by 0 bases, the J end by 4 bases, with 22 bases between. The germline V gene has CDR1 LNHDA and CDR2 SQIVND (reference sequence). The CDR3: CASSIDRGRLRASYNEQFF. The CDR3 nucleotides read TGTGCCAGTAGTATAGATCGGGGACGTTTAAGGGCGTCGTACAATGAGCAGTTCTTC.

The chain couples TRBV7-2 to TRBJ1-2; 10 bases match TRBD1. Trimming cost V 5 bases and J 2 bases; bases outside gene matches: 5. The CDR3 covers 15 residues. The germline V gene has CDR1 SGHTA and CDR2 FQGNSA. The CDR3 here is CASSTRQGANYGYTF. The CDR3 DNA sequence: TGTGCCAGCAGCACCCGACAGGGGGCGAACTATGGCTACACCTTC.